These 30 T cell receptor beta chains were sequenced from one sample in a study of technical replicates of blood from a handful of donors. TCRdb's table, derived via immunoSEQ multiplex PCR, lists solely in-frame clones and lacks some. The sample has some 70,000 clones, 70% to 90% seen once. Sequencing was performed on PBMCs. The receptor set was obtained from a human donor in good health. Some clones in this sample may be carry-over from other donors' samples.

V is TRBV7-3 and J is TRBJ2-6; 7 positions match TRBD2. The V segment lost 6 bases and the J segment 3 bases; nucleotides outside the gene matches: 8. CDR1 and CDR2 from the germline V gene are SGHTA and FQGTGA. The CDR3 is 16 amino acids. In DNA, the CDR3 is TGTGCCAGCAGTTTTAAGGGAGGGGATGGGGCCAACGTCCTGACTTTC. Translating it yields CASSFKGGDGANVLTF.

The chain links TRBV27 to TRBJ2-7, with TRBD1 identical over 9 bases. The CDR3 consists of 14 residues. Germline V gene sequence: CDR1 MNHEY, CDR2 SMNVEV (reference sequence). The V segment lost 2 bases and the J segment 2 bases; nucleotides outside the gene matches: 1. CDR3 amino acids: CASSLRDRAYEQYF. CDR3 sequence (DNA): TGTGCCAGCAGTTTAAGGGACAGGGCCTACGAGCAGTACTTC.

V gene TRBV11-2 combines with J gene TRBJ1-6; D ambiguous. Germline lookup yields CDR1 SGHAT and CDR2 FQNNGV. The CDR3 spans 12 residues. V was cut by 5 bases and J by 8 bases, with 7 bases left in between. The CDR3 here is CASSPRDSPLHF. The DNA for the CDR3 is TGTGCCAGCAGCCCCCGGGATTCACCCCTCCACTTT.

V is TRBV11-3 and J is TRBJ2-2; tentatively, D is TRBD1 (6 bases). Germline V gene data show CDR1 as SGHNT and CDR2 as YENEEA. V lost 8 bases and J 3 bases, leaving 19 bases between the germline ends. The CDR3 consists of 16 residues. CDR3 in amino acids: CASGRSGRGYTGELFF. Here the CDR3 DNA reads TGTGCCAGCGGCCGATCGGGCAGGGGATACACCGGGGAGCTGTTTTTT.

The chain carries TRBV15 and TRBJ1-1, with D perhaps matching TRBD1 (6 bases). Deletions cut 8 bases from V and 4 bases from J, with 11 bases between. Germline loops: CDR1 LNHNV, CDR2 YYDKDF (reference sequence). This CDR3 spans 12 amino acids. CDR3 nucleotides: TGTGCCACCCAGGGAGGGGGCACTGAAGCTTTCTTT. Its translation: CATQGGGTEAFF. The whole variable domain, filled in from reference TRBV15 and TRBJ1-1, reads DAMVIQNPRYQVTQFGKPVTLSCSQTLNHNVMYWYQQKSSQAPKLLFHYYDKDFNNEADTPDNFQSRRPNTSFCFLDIRSPGLGDTAMYLCATQGGGTEAFFGQGTRLTVV.

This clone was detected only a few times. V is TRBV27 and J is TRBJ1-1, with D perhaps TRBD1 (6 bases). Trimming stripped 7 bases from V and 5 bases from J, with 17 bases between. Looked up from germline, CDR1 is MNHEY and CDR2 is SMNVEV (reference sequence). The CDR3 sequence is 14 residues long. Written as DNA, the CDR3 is TGTGCCAGCACCAACCGGGGAGGGGGAACTGAAGCTTTCTTT. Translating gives CASTNRGGGTEAFF.

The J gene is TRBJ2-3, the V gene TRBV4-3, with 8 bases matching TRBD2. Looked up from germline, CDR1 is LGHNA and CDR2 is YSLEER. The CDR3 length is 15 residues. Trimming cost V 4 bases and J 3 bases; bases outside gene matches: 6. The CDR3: CASSLQAGATDTQYF. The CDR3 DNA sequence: TGCGCCAGCAGCCTACAAGCGGGGGCGACAGATACGCAGTATTTT.

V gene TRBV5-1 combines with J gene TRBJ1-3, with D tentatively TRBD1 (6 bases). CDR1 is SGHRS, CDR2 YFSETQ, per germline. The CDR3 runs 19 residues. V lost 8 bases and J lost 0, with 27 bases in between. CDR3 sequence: CASRGGRWGCLFSGNTIYF. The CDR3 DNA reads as TGCGCCAGTCGGGGGGGCCGCTGGGGTTGCTTATTCTCTGGAAACACCATATATTTT.

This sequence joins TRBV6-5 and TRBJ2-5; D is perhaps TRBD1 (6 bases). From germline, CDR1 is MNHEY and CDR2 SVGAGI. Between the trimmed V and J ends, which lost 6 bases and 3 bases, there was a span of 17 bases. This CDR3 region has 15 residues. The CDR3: CASREQGVPEETQYF. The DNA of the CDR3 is TGTGCCAGCAGGGAACAGGGTGTTCCAGAAGAGACCCAGTACTTC.

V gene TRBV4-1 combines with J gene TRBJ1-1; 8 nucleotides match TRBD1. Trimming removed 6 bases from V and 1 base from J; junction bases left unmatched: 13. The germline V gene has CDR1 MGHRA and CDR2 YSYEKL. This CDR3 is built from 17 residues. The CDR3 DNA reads TGCGCCAGCAGTCGAATCTCCGCCGGGACAGGGAACACTGAAGCTTTCTTT. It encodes CASSRISAGTGNTEAFF.

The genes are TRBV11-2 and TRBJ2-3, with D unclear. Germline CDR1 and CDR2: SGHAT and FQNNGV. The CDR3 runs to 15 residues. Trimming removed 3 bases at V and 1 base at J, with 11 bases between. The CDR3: CASSLRPLGTDTQYF. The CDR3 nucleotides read TGTGCCAGCAGCTTGCGTCCTCTCGGCACAGATACGCAGTATTTT.

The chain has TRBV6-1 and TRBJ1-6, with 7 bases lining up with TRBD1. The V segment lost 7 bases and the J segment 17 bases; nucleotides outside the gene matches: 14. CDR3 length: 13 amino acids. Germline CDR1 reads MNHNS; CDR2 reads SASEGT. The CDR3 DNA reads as TGTGCCAGCAAAGGGGCCCTGACAGGGCTCGTCCACTTT. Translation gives CASKGALTGLVHF.

This CDR3 reads CASSGRGYTF. The CDR3 bases are TGTGCCAGCAGCGGGAGGGGCTACACCTTC. The chain uses TRBV7-9 and TRBJ1-2; no clear D. V shed 5 bases and J shed 8 bases, with 6 bases lying between them. Germline V gives CDR1 SEHNR, CDR2 FQNEAQ (reference sequence). The CDR3 sequence is 10 residues long.

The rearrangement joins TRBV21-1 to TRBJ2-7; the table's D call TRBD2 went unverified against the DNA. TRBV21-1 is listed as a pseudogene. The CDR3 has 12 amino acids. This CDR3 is CASRKWGGEQYF. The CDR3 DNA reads TGTGCCAGCAGGAAGTGGGGGGGGGAGCAGTACTTC.

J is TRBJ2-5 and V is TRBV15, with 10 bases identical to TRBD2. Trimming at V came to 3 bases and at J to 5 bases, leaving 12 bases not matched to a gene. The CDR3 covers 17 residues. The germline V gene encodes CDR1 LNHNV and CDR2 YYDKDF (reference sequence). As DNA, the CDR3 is TGTGCCACCAGCAGCCCGCGACAGCGGGGGGGCCGCGAGACCCAGTACTTC. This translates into CATSSPRQRGGRETQYF.

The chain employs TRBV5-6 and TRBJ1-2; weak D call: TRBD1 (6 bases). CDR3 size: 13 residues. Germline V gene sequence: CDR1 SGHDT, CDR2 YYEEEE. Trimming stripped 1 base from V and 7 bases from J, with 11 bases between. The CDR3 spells CASSLFGGFGYTF. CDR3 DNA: TGTGCCAGCAGCTTGTTTGGGGGCTTTGGCTACACCTTC.

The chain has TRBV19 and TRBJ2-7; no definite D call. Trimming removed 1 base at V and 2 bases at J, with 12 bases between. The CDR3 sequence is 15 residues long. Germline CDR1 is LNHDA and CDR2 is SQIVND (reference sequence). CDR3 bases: TGTGCCAGTAGTATAGTTTTACTCGGAGCCTACGAGCAGTACTTC. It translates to CASSIVLLGAYEQYF.

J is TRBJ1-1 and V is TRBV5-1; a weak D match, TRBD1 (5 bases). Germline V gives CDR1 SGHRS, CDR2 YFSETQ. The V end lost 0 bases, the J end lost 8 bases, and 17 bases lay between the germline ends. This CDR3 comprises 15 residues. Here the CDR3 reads CASSLDQGPTLEAFF. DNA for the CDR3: TGCGCCAGCAGCTTGGATCAGGGCCCAACATTGGAAGCTTTCTTT.

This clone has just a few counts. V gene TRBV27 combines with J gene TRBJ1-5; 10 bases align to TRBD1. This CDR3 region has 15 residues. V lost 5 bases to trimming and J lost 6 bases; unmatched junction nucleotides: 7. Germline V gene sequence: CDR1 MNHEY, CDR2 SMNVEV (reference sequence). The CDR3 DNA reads TGTGCCAGCAGTCCGAGGACAGGGGGAGGTCAGCCCCAGCATTTT. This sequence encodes CASSPRTGGGQPQHF.

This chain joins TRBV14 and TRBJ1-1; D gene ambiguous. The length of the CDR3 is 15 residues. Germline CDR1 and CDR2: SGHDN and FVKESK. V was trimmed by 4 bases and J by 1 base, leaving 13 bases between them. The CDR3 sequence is CASSPFVETNTEAFF. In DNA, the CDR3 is TGTGCCAGCAGCCCTTTCGTGGAGACGAACACTGAAGCTTTCTTT. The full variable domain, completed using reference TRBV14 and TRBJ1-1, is EAGVTQFPSHSVIEKGQTVTLRCDPISGHDNLYWYRRVMGKEIKFLLHFVKESKQDESGMPNNRFLAERTGGTYSTLKVQPAELEDSGVYFCASSPFVETNTEAFFGQGTRLTVV.

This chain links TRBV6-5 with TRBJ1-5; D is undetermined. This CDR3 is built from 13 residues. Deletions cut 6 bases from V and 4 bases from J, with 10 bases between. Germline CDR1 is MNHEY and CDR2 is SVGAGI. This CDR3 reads CASRAGLNQPQHF. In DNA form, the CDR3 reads TGTGCCAGCAGGGCCGGACTTAATCAGCCCCAGCATTTT.

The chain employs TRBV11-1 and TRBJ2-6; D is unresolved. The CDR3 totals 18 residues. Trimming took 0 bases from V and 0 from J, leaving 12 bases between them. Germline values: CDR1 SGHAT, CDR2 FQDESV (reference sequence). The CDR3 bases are TGTGCCAGCAGCTTAGCGTGGGTAGCCTCCTCTGGGGCCAACGTCCTGACTTTC. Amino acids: CASSLAWVASSGANVLTF.

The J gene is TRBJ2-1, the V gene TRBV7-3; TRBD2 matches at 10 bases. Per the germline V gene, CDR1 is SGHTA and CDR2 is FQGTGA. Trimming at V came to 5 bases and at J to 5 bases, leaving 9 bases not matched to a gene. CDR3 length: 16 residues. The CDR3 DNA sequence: TGTGCCAGCAGCCCATATAGCGGGGGGCGCAACAATGAGCAGTTCTTC. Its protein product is CASSPYSGGRNNEQFF.

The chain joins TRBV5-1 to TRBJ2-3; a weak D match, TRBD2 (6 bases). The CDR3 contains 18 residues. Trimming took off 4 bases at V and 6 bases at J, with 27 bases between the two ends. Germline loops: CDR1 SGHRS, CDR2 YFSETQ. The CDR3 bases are TGCGCCAGCAGCCCCCGCGAATATAGGGACTTTCCCCGCGATACGCAGTATTTT. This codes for CASSPREYRDFPRDTQYF.

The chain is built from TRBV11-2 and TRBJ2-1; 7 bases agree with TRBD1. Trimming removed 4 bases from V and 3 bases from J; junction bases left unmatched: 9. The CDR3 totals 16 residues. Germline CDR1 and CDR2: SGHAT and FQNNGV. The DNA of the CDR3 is TGTGCCAGCAGCTCCAACAGGGGATTTGGCTACAATGAGCAGTTCTTC. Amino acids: CASSSNRGFGYNEQFF.

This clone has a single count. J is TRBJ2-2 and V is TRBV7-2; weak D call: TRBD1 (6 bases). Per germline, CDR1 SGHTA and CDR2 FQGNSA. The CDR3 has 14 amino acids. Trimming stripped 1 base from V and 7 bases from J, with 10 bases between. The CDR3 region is CASSLGGPGGELFF. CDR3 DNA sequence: TGTGCCAGCAGCTTAGGGGGGCCCGGCGGGGAGCTGTTTTTT. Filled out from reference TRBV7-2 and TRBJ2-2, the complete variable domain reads GAGVSQSPSNKVTEKGKDVELRCDPISGHTALYWYRQSLGQGLEFLIYFQGNSAPDKSGLPSDRFSAERTGGSVSTLTIQRTQQEDSAVYLCASSLGGPGGELFFGEGSRLTVL.

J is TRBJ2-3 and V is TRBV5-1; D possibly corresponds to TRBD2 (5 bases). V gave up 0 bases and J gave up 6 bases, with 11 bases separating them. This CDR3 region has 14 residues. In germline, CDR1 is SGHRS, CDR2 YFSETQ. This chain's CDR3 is CASSLAGGSDTQYF. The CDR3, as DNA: TGCGCCAGCAGCTTGGCCGGAGGATCGGATACGCAGTATTTT.

CDR3 protein: CASSGLQGSEQYF. The CDR3, as DNA: TGTGCCAGCAGTGGGCTCCAGGGAAGCGAGCAGTACTTC. J is TRBJ2-7 and V is TRBV2; perhaps TRBD1 as D (5 bases). The V end lost 4 bases, the J end lost 6 bases, and 13 bases lay between the germline ends. CDR3 size: 13 residues. CDR1 SNHLY and CDR2 FYNNEI come from the germline V gene.

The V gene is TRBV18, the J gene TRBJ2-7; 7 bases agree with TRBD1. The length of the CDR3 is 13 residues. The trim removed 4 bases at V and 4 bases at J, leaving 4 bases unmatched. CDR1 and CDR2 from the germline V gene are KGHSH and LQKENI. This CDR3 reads CASSLSQGYEQYF. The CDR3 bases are TGTGCCAGCTCACTGTCACAGGGGTACGAGCAGTACTTC.

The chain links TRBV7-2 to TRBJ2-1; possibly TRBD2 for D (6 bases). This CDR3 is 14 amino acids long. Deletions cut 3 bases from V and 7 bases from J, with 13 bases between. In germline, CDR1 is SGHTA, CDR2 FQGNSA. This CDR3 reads CASSFVGGGNEQFF. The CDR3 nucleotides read TGTGCCAGCAGCTTTGTGGGGGGTGGTAATGAGCAGTTCTTC.